This T cell receptor beta chain was identified during a study of blood T cell repertoires in COVID-19. The overall study: Sources were T cells, B-cell-depleted T cells, or PBMCs; the material itself was cDNA or gDNA.

Original methodology: How many nucleated cells were present was estimated from reference gene primer amplification. Assay used: immunoSEQ multiplex PCR; TCRdb lists only in-frame clones, some missing. D and trimming were read from the DNA, whereas the V and J calls and clone size are those reported in that table. The data show 350,000 to 400,000 clones, over 75% seen once. Recruits, aged roughly 18 to 95 years, lived in 20 to 30 US areas. Grouping used clinical history reported by participants in a survey and questionnaire. Trimming at V came to 5 bases and at J to 5 bases, leaving 6 bases not matched to a gene. The CDR3 covers 15 residues. Germline V gene lookup returns CDR1 SGHVS and CDR2 FNYEAQ.

The sequenced sample was PBMCs or T cells enriched from blood (not recorded which). The rearrangement uses TRBV7-6 and TRBJ2-5; 12 nucleotides match TRBD2. The receptor comes from a woman aged 30 to 39 with acute COVID-19. The CDR3 region has the DNA TGTGCCAGCAGCGTACCTAGCGGGGGGGCGGAGACCCAGTACTTC. Protein product: CASSVPSGGAETQYF.